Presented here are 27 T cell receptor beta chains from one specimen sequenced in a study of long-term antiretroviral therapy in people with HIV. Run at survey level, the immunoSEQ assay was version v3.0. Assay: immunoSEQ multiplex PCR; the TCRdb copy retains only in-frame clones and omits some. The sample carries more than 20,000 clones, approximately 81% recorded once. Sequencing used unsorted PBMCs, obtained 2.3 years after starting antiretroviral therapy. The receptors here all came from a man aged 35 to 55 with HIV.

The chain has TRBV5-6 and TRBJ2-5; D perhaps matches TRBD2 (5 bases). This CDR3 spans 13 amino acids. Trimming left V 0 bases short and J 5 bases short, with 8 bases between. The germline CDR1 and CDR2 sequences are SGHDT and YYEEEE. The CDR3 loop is CASSLAGKETQYF. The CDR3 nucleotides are TGTGCCAGCAGCTTGGCGGGGAAGGAGACCCAGTACTTC. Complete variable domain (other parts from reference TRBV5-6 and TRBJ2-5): DAGVTQSPTHLIKTRGQQVTLRCSPKSGHDTVSWYQQALGQGPQFIFQYYEEEERQRGNFPDRFSGHQFPNYSSELNVNALLLGDSALYLCASSLAGKETQYFGPGTRLLVL.

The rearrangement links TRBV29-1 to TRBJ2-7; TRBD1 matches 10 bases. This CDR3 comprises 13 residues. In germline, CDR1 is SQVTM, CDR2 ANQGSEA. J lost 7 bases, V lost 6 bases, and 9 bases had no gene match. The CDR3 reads CSVPTGTGEEQYF. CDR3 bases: TGCAGCGTCCCCACCGGGACAGGGGAAGAGCAGTACTTC.

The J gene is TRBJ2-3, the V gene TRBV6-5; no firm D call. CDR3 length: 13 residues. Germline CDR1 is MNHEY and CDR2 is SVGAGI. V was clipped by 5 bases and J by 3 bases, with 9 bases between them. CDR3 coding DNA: TGTGCCAGCAGTGGGTCTATAACAGATACGCAGTATTTT. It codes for CASSGSITDTQYF.

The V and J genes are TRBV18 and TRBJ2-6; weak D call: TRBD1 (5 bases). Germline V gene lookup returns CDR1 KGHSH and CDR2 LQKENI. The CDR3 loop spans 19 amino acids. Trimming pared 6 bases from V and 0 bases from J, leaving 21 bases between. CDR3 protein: CASSRYSTGVSSGANVLTF. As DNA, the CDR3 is TGTGCCAGCTCCCGATACAGCACAGGTGTCAGCTCTGGGGCCAACGTCCTGACTTTC. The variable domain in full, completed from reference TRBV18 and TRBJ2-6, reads NAGVMQNPRHLVRRRGQEARLRCSPMKGHSHVYWYRQLPEEGLKFMVYLQKENIIDESGMPKERFSAEFPKEGPSILRIQQVVRGDSAAYFCASSRYSTGVSSGANVLTFGAGSRLTVL.

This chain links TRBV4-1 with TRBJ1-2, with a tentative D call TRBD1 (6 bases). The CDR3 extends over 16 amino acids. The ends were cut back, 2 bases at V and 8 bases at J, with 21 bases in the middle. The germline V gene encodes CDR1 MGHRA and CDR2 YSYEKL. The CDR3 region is CASSQPEGYRAEGYTF. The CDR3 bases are TGCGCCAGCAGCCAACCCGAGGGTTACAGGGCCGAGGGCTACACCTTC.

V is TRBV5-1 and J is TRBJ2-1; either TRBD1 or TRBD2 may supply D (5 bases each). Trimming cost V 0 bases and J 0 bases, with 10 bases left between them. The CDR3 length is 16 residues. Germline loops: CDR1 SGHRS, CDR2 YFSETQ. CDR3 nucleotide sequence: TGCGCCAGCAGCTTGGTAGGGACCCGCTCCTACAATGAGCAGTTCTTC. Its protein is CASSLVGTRSYNEQFF.

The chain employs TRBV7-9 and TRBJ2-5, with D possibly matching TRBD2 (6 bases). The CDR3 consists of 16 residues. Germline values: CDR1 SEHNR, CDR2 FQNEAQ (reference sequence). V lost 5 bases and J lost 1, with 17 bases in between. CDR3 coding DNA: TGTGCCAGCAGCCCTTGGGGACGGCGGGGCCAAGAGACCCAGTACTTC. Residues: CASSPWGRRGQETQYF. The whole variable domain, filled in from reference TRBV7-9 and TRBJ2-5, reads DTGVSQNPRHKITKRGQNVTFRCDPISEHNRLYWYRQTLGQGPEFLTYFQNEAQLEKSRLLSDRFSAERPKGSFSTLEIQRTEQGDSAMYLCASSPWGRRGQETQYFGPGTRLLVL.

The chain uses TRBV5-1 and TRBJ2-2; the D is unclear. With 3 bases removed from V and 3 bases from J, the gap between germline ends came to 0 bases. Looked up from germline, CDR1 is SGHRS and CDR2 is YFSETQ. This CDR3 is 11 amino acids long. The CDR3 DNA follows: TGCGCCAGCAGCTACACCGGGGAGCTGTTTTTT. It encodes CASSYTGELFF. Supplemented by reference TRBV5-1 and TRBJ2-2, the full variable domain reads KAGVTQTPRYLIKTRGQQVTLSCSPISGHRSVSWYQQTPGQGLQFLFEYFSETQRNKGNFPGRFSGRQFSNSRSEMNVSTLELGDSALYLCASSYTGELFFGEGSRLTVL.

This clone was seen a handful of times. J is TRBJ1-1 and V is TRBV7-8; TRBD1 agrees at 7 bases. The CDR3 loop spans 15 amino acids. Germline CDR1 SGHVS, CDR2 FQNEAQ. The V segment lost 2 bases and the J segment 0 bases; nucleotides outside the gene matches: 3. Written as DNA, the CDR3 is TGTGCCAGCAGCTTACTGACAGGGATGAACACTGAAGCTTTCTTT. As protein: CASSLLTGMNTEAFF. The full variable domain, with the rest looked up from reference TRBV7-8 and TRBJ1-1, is GAGVSQSPRYKVAKRGQDVALRCDPISGHVSLFWYQQALGQGPEFLTYFQNEAQLDKSGLPSDRFFAERPEGSVSTLKIQRTQQEDSAVYLCASSLLTGMNTEAFFGQGTRLTVV.

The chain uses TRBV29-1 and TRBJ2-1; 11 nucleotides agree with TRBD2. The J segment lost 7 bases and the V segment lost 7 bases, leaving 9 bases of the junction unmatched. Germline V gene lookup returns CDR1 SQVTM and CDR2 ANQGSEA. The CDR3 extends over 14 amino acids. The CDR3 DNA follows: TGCAGCGCTTTAGCGGGGGGGCCCCGGAATGAGCAGTTCTTC. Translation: CSALAGGPRNEQFF.

DNA for the CDR3: TGTGCCAGCAGTTTGAGGTACAGTGGGAGAGCCCTCACAGATACGCAGTATTTT. Amino acids: CASSLRYSGRALTDTQYF. The rearrangement uses TRBV27 and TRBJ2-3, with a possible D match to TRBD2 (5 bases). The V gene lost 3 bases and the J gene lost 2 bases, with 21 bases spanning the gap. The CDR3 totals 18 residues. Germline lookup yields CDR1 MNHEY and CDR2 SMNVEV (reference sequence).

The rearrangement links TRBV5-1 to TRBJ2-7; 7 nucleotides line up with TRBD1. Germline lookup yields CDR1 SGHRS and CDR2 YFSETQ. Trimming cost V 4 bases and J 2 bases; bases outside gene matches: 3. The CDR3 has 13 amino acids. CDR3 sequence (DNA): TGCGCCAGCAGCGTGGGACAGACCTACGAGCAGTACTTC. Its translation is CASSVGQTYEQYF.

CDR3 DNA: TGTGCCAGCTCACCGCGGGTGGAGACCCAGTACTTC. Amino acids: CASSPRVETQYF. The genes are TRBV18 and TRBJ2-5; TRBD2 is a possible D gene (5 bases). Trimming cost V 3 bases and J 5 bases, with 7 bases left between them. Per germline, CDR1 KGHSH and CDR2 LQKENI. This CDR3 comprises 12 residues.

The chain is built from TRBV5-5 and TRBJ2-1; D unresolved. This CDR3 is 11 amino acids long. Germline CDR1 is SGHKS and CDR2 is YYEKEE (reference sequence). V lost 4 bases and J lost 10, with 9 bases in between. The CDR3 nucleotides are TGTGCCAGCAGCCACCGTACAGAGCAGTTCTTC. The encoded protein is CASSHRTEQFF.

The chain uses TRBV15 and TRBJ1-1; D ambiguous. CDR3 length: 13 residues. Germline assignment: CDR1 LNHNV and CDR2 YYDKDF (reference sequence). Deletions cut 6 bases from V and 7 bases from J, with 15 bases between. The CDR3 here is CATSINFGNEAFF. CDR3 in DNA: TGTGCCACCAGTATCAACTTCGGCAATGAAGCTTTCTTT.

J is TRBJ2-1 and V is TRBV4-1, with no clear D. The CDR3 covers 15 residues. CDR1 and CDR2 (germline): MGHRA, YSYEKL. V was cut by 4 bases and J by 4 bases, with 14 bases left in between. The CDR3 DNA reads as TGCGCCAGCAGCCCCGGGCGTGCCTCGTACAATGAGCAGTTCTTC. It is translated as CASSPGRASYNEQFF.

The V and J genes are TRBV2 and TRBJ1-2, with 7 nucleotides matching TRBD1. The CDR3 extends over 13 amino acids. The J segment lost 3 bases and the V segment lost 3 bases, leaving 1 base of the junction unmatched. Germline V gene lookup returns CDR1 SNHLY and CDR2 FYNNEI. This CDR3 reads CASSDTGDYGYTF. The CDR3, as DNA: TGTGCCAGCAGTGACACAGGGGACTATGGCTACACCTTC.

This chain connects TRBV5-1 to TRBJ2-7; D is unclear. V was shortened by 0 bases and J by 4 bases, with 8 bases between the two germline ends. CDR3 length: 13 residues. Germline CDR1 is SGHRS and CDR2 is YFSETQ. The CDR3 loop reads CASSLAAEYEQYF. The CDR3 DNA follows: TGCGCCAGCAGCTTGGCCGCAGAGTACGAGCAGTACTTC. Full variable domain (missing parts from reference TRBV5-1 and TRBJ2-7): KAGVTQTPRYLIKTRGQQVTLSCSPISGHRSVSWYQQTPGQGLQFLFEYFSETQRNKGNFPGRFSGRQFSNSRSEMNVSTLELGDSALYLCASSLAAEYEQYFGPGTRLTVT.

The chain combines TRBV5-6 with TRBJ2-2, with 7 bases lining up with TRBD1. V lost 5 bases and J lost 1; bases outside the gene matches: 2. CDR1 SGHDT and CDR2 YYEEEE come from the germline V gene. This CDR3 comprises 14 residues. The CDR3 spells CASRPGGNTGELFF. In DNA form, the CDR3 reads TGTGCCAGCAGACCAGGGGGGAACACCGGGGAGCTGTTTTTT.

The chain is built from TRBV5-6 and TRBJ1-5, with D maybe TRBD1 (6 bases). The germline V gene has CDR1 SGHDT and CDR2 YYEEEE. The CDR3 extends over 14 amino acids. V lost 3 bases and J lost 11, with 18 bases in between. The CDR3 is CASSSQGQGSTQHF. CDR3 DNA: TGTGCCAGCAGCTCGCAGGGACAAGGATCAACCCAGCATTTT.

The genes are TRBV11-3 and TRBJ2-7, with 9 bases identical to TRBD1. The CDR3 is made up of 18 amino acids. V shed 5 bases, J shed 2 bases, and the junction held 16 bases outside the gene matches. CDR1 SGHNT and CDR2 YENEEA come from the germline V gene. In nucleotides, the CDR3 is TGTGCCAGCAGCCCGCCCGGGACAGGGTCCACCTCTCCCTACGAGCAGTACTTC. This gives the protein CASSPPGTGSTSPYEQYF.

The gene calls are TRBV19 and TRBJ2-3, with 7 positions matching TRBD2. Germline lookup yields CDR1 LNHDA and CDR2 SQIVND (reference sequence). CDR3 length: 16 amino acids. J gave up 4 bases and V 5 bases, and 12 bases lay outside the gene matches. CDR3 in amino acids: CASSARLAELPDTQYF. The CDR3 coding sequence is TGTGCCAGTAGTGCACGACTAGCAGAACTCCCAGATACGCAGTATTTT.

The CDR3 reads CASSPVTDTQYF. The CDR3 nucleotides read TGTGCCAGCAGCCCCGTCACAGATACGCAGTATTTT. J is TRBJ2-3 and V is TRBV2; no firm D call. V lost 6 bases and J lost 2, with 6 bases in between. The CDR3 covers 12 residues. The germline CDR1 and CDR2 sequences are SNHLY and FYNNEI.

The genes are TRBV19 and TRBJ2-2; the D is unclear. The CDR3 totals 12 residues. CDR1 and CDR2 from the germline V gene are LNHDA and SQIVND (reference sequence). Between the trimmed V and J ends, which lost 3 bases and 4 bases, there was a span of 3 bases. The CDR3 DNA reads TGTGCCAGTAGTATTTTCACCGGGGAGCTGTTTTTT. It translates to CASSIFTGELFF.

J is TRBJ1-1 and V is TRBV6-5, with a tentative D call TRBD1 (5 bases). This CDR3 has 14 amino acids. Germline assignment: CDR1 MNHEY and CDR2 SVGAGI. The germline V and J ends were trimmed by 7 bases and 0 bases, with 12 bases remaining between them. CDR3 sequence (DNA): TGTGCCAGCAAGCCGACAGCCTTGAACACTGAAGCTTTCTTT. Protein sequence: CASKPTALNTEAFF.

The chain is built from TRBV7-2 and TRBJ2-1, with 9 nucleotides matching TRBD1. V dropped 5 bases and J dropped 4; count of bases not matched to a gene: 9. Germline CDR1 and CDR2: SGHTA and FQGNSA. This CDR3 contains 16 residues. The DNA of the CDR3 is TGTGCCAGCAGCCGAACAGGGGGCGCGGGATACAATGAGCAGTTCTTC. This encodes CASSRTGGAGYNEQFF.

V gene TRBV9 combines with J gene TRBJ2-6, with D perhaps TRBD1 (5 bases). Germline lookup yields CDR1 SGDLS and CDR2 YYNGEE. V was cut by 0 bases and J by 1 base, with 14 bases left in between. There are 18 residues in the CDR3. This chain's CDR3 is CASSVGSGWDSGANVLTF. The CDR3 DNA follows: TGTGCCAGCAGCGTAGGGTCAGGGTGGGATTCTGGGGCCAACGTCCTGACTTTC.